Listed here are 12 T cell receptor beta chains from one sample, sequenced in a study of blood T cell repertoires in COVID-19. TCRdb's copy holds only in-frame clones and misses some; the assay was immunoSEQ multiplex PCR. The table has about 220,000 clones, more than 75% seen once. The sequencing input was peripheral blood. Receptors originate from a woman in her 70s with COVID-19, enrolled during active disease.

The chain has TRBV7-9 and TRBJ1-1, with 8 bases lining up with TRBD1. CDR1 and CDR2 (germline): SEHNR, FQNEAQ (reference sequence). The CDR3 consists of 17 residues. V was pared by 4 bases and J by 3 bases, with 13 bases of the junction left unmatched. This chain's CDR3 is CASSSSYHTGGYTEAFF. Here the CDR3 DNA reads TGTGCCAGCAGCTCCTCCTACCATACAGGGGGATACACTGAAGCTTTCTTT.

The rearrangement joins TRBV5-1 to TRBJ2-3; D is undetermined. Germline CDR1 is SGHRS and CDR2 is YFSETQ. The CDR3 contains 14 residues. The V end lost 3 bases, the J end lost 3 bases, and 11 bases lay between the germline ends. The CDR3 region has the DNA TGCGCCAGCAGCTACGGCCCAGGTACAGATACGCAGTATTTT. Translated: CASSYGPGTDTQYF.

V and J are TRBV15 and TRBJ2-7, with 9 positions matching TRBD2. V lost 1 base to trimming and J lost 3 bases; unmatched junction nucleotides: 7. This CDR3 region has 16 residues. Germline V gene lookup returns CDR1 LNHNV and CDR2 YYDKDF (reference sequence). DNA of the CDR3: TGTGCCACCAGCAGAGTGGGTAGCGGGAGCTTCTACGAGCAGTACTTC. Translated: CATSRVGSGSFYEQYF.

CDR3 loop: CASSPIDEQFF. Here the CDR3 DNA reads TGTGCCAGCTCACCAATCGATGAGCAGTTCTTC. The chain combines TRBV18 with TRBJ2-1; D is undetermined. Germline V gene data show CDR1 as KGHSH and CDR2 as LQKENI. Trimming cost V 2 bases and J 8 bases, with 4 bases left between them. The CDR3 is 11 residues long.

This clone turned up a few times. The chain employs TRBV27 and TRBJ1-2; the match to TRBD1 covers 8 bases. The ends lost 2 bases at V and 2 bases at J; junction bases unmatched: 4. The CDR3 has 15 residues. Germline V gene lookup returns CDR1 MNHEY and CDR2 SMNVEV (reference sequence). The CDR3 nucleotides are TGTGCCAGCAGTTTAGCAGGACAGGGAAACTATGGCTACACCTTC. Translated, it gives CASSLAGQGNYGYTF.

V gene TRBV7-6 combines with J gene TRBJ2-7; TRBD1 is a possible D gene (6 bases). The CDR3 has 12 residues. Germline V gene lookup returns CDR1 SGHVS and CDR2 FNYEAQ. Trimming pared 5 bases from V and 3 bases from J, leaving 8 bases between. The CDR3 reads CASSKQGYEQYF. Written as DNA, the CDR3 is TGTGCCAGCAGCAAACAGGGCTACGAGCAGTACTTC.

This clone was seen only a few times. V usage is TRBV4-3 and J usage is TRBJ1-2; D is unclear. V lost 0 bases and J 6 bases, leaving 11 bases between the germline ends. Germline V gene sequence: CDR1 LGHNA, CDR2 YSLEER. This CDR3 spans 14 amino acids. CDR3 sequence: CASSQETGVNGYTF. DNA of the CDR3: TGCGCCAGCAGCCAAGAAACCGGGGTTAATGGCTACACCTTC.

This clone has only one observation. The chain couples TRBV19 to TRBJ1-3; no clear D gene. V was trimmed by 5 bases and J by 3 bases, leaving 11 bases between them. Germline CDR1 is LNHDA and CDR2 is SQIVND (reference sequence). This CDR3 is built from 14 residues. As DNA, the CDR3 is TGTGCCAGTAGTTCGCTTTCGGGTGGAAACACCATATATTTT. This sequence encodes CASSSLSGGNTIYF.

This clone was observed a few times. This chain connects TRBV11-2 to TRBJ1-6; maybe TRBD1 (5 bases). The germline V gene has CDR1 SGHAT and CDR2 FQNNGV. V was trimmed by 5 bases and J by 5 bases, leaving 13 bases between them. This CDR3 region has 15 residues. The CDR3 reads CASSPRGQNNSPLHF. The CDR3 DNA reads as TGTGCCAGCAGCCCGCGGGGCCAGAATAATTCACCCCTCCACTTT. Full variable domain (missing parts from reference TRBV11-2 and TRBJ1-6): EAGVAQSPRYKIIEKRQSVAFWCNPISGHATLYWYQQILGQGPKLLIQFQNNGVVDDSQLPKDRFSAERLKGVDSTLKIQPAKLEDSAVYLCASSPRGQNNSPLHFGNGTRLTVT.

This clone turned up a few times. The chain has TRBV6-2 or TRBV6-3 and TRBJ1-1; a possible D gene is TRBD1 (5 bases). Trimming pared 6 bases from V and 10 bases from J, leaving 18 bases between. This CDR3 is 13 amino acids long. Germline values: CDR1 MNHEY, CDR2 SVGEGT. CDR3 amino acids: CASSHSGGVAAFF. In DNA form, the CDR3 reads TGTGCCAGCAGCCATTCGGGGGGTGTGGCAGCTTTCTTT.

The J gene is TRBJ1-2, the V gene TRBV7-9, with D uncertain. Germline V gene lookup returns CDR1 SEHNR and CDR2 FQNEAQ (reference sequence). V lost 1 base, J lost 10 bases, and 13 bases lay in between. The length of the CDR3 is 13 residues. CDR3 loop: CASSLEETVDYTF. CDR3 bases: TGTGCCAGCAGCTTAGAAGAGACTGTTGACTACACCTTC.

The rearrangement joins TRBV16 to TRBJ1-5; TRBD1 matches 9 bases. The germline V gene encodes CDR1 KGHSY and CDR2 FQNENV. V shed 0 bases, J shed 3 bases, and the junction held 3 bases outside the gene matches. The CDR3 is made up of 16 amino acids. This CDR3 reads CASSQSGTGNNQPQHF. CDR3 nucleotides: TGTGCCAGCAGCCAATCGGGGACAGGGAACAATCAGCCCCAGCATTTT.